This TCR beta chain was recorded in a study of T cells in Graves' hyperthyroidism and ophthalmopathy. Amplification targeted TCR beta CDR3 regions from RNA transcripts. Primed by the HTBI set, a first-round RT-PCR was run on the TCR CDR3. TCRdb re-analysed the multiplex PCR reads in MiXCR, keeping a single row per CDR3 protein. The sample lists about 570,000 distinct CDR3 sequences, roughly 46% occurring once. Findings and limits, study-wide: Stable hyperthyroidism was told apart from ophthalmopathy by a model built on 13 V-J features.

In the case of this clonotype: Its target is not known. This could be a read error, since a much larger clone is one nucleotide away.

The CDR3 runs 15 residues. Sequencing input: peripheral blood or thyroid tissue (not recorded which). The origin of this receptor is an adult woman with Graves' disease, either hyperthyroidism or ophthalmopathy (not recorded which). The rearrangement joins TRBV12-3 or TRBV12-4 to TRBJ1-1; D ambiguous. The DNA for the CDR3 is TGTGCCAGCAGTTTAGCCGTCAGGTTGAACGCTGAAGCTTTCTTT. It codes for CASSLAVRLNAEAFF.